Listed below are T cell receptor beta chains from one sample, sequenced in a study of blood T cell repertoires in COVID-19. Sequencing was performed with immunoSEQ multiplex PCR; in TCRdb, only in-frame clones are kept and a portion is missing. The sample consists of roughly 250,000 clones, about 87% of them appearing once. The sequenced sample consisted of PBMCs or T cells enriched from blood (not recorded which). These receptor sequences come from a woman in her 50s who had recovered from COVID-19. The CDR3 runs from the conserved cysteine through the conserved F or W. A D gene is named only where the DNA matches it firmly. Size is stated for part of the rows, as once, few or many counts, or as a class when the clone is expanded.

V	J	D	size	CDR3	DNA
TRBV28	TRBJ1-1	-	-	CASRRSPGLSTEAFF	TGTGCCAGCAGGCGATCTCCAGGGTTGAGCACTGAAGCTTTCTTT
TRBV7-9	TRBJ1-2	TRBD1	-	CASSLGVRGNYGYTF	TGTGCCAGCAGCTTAGGGGTCAGGGGGAACTATGGCTACACCTTC
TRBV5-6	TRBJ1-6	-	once	CASSLFGFSSYNSPLHF	TGTGCCAGCAGCTTGTTTGGTTTCAGCTCCTATAATTCACCCCTCCACTTT
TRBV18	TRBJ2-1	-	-	CASSPQGSFWGQFF	TGTGCCAGCTCACCTCAGGGATCATTTTGGGGGCAGTTCTTC
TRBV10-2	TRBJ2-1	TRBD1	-	CASSESDRGRYNEQFF	TGCGCCAGCAGTGAGTCTGACAGGGGGCGTTACAATGAGCAGTTCTTC
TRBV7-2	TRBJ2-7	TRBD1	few	CASSKSTGTGVGEQYF	TGTGCCAGCAGCAAATCCACCGGGACAGGGGTAGGCGAGCAGTACTTC
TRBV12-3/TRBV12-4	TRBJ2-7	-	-	CASSLNDPDEQYF	TGTGCCAGCAGTTTAAACGATCCGGACGAGCAGTACTTC
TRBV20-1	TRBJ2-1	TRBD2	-	CSASSGRVNEQFF	TGCAGTGCCAGTAGCGGGAGGGTCAATGAGCAGTTCTTC
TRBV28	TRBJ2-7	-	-	CASVDQALTYEQYF	TGTGCCAGCGTTGACCAGGCACTTACCTACGAGCAGTACTTC
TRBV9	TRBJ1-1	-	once	CASSKTPGLAPEAFF	TGTGCCAGCAGCAAAACCCCAGGGTTGGCCCCCGAAGCTTTCTTT
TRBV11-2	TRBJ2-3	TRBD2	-	CASSAGLREDTQYF	TGTGCCAGCAGCGCGGGACTACGGGAAGATACGCAGTATTTT
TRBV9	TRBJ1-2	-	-	CASSVFGAGFYGYTF	TGTGCCAGCAGCGTATTTGGGGCCGGGTTCTATGGCTACACCTTC
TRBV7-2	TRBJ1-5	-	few	CASSLVSVGQPQHF	TGTGCCAGCAGCTTAGTTTCGGTCGGGCAGCCCCAGCATTTT
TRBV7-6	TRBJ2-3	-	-	CASSLVFDYTNTQYF	TGTGCCAGCAGCTTAGTCTTCGACTACACAAATACGCAGTATTTT
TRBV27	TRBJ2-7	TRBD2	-	CASSFLGTSVSYEQYF	TGTGCCAGCAGTTTTCTCGGGACTAGCGTTTCCTACGAGCAGTACTTC
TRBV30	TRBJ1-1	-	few	CACSGRRNTEAFF	TGTGCCTGCAGCGGTCGGAGGAACACTGAAGCTTTCTTT
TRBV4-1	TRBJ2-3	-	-	CASSPGGSLLTDTQYF	TGCGCCAGCAGCCCTGGTGGGAGTTTACTCACAGATACGCAGTATTTT
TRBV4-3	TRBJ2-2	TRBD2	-	CASSQESTSGRATGELFF	TGCGCCAGCAGCCAGGAAAGTACTAGCGGGAGGGCCACCGGGGAGCTGTTTTTT
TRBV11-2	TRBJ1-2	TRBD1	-	CASSLGGTGSYGYTF	TGTGCCAGCAGCTTAGGGGGGACAGGGTCCTATGGCTACACCTTC
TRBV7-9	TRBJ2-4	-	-	CASSLSMALYGRKENIQYF	TGTGCCAGCAGCTTAAGCATGGCGTTGTATGGCAGGAAAGAAAACATTCAGTACTTC
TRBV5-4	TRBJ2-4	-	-	CASSLGRAQNIQYF	TGTGCCAGCAGCTTGGGCAGGGCCCAAAACATTCAGTACTTC
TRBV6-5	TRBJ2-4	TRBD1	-	CASSYSGQGDIQYF	TGTGCCAGCAGTTACTCGGGGCAGGGGGACATTCAGTACTTC
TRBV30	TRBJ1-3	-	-	CAVGAASSGNTIYF	TGTGCGGTGGGGGCAGCTAGCTCTGGAAACACCATATATTTT
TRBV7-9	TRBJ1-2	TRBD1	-	CASSQGQGTNYGYTF	TGTGCCAGCAGCCAGGGACAGGGAACTAACTATGGCTACACCTTC
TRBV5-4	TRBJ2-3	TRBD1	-	CASSLARGLDTDTQYF	TGTGCCAGCAGCTTGGCAAGGGGGCTCGACACAGATACGCAGTATTTT
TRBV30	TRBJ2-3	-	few	CAWSGLEDTQYF	TGTGCCTGGAGTGGACTAGAGGATACGCAGTATTTT
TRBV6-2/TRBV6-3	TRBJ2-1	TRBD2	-	CASSSRLAGSYNEQFF	TGTGCCAGCAGTTCCCGACTAGCGGGCTCCTACAATGAGCAGTTCTTC
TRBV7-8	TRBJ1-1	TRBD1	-	CASSVGTAGAFF	TGTGCCAGCAGCGTAGGGACAGCTGGAGCTTTCTTT